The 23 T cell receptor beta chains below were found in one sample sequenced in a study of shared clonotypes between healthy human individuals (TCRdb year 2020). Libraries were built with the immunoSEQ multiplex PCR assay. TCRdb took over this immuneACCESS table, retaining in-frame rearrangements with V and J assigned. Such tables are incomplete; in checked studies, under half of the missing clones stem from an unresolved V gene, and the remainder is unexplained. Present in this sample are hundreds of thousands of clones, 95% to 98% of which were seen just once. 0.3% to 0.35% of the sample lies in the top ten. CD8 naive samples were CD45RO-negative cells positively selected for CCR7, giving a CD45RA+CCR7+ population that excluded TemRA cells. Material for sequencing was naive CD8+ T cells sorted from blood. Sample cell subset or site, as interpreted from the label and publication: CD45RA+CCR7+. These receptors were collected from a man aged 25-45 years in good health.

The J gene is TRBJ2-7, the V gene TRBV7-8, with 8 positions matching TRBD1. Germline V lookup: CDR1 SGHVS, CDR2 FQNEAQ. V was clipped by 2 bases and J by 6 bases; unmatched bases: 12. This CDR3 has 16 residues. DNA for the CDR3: TGTGCCAGCAGCTTAAAGGCAGGGGGCTACGGCGCCGAGCAGTACTTC. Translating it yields CASSLKAGGYGAEQYF.

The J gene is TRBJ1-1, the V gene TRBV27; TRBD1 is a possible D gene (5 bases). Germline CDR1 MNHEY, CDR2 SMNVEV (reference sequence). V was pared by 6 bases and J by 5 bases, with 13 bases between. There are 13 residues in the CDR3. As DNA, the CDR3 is TGTGCCAGCAGGGCTCCGGGGGTTACTGAAGCTTTCTTT. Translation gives CASRAPGVTEAFF.

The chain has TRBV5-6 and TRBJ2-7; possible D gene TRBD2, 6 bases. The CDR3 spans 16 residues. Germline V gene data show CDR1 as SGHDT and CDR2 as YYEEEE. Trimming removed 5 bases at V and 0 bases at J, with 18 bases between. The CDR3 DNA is TGTGCCAGCAGTAGACCGGGGACTCGCGACTCCTACGAGCAGTACTTC. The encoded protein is CASSRPGTRDSYEQYF.

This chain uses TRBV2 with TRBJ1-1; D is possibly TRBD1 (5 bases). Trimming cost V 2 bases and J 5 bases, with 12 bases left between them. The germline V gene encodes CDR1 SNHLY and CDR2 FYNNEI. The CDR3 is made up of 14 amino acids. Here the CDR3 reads CASSEWSGWTEAFF. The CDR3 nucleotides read TGTGCCAGCAGTGAATGGTCAGGGTGGACTGAAGCTTTCTTT.

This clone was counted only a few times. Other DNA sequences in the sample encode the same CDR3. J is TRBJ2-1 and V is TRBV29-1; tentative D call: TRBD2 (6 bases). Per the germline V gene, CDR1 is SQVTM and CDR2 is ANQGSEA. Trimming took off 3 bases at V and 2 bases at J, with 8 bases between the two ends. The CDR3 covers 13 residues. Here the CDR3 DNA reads TGCAGCGTTGATGGGGGGACCTACAATGAGCAGTTCTTC. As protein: CSVDGGTYNEQFF.

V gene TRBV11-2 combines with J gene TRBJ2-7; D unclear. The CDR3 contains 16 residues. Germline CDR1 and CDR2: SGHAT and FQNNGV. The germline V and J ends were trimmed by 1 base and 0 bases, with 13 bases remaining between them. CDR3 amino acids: CASSLVPPGSSYEQYF. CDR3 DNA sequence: TGTGCCAGCAGCTTAGTTCCCCCAGGAAGCTCCTACGAGCAGTACTTC. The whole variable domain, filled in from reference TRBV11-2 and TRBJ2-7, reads EAGVAQSPRYKIIEKRQSVAFWCNPISGHATLYWYQQILGQGPKLLIQFQNNGVVDDSQLPKDRFSAERLKGVDSTLKIQPAKLEDSAVYLCASSLVPPGSSYEQYFGPGTRLTVT.

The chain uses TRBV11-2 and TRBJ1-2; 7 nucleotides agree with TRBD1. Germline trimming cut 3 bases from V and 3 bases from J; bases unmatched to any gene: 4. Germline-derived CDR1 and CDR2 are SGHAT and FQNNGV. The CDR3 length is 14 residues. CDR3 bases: TGTGCCAGCAGCTTGACAGGGACCTACTATGGCTACACCTTC. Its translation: CASSLTGTYYGYTF.

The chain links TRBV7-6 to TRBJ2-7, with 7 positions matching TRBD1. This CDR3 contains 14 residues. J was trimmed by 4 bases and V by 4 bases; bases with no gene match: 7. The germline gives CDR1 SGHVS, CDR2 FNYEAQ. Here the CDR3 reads CASSSPDRSYEQYF. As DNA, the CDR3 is TGTGCCAGCAGCTCGCCGGACAGGTCATACGAGCAGTACTTC. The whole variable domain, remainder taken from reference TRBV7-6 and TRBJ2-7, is GAGVSQSPRYKVTKRGQDVALRCDPISGHVSLYWYRQALGQGPEFLTYFNYEAQQDKSGLPNDRFSAERPEGSISTLTIQRTEQRDSAMYRCASSSPDRSYEQYFGPGTRLTVT.

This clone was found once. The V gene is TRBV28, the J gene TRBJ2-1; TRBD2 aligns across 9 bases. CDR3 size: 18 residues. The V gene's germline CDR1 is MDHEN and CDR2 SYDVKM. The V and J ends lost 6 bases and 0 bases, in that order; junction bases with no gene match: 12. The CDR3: CASSHPYGSGSSYNEQFF. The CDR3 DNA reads TGTGCCAGCAGCCACCCTTACGGTAGCGGGAGCTCCTACAATGAGCAGTTCTTC.

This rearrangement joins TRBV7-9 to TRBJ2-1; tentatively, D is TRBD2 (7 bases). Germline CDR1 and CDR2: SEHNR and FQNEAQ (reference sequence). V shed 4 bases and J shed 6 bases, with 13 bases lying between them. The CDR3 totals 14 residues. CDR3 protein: CASSSTGGANEQFF. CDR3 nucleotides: TGTGCCAGCAGCTCAACTGGGGGGGCCAATGAGCAGTTCTTC.

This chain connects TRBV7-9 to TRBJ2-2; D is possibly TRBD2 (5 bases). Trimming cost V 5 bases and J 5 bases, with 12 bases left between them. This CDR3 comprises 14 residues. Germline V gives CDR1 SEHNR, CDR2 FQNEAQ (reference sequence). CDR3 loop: CASSPPEATGELFF. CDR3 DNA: TGTGCCAGCAGCCCCCCGGAGGCTACCGGGGAGCTGTTTTTT.

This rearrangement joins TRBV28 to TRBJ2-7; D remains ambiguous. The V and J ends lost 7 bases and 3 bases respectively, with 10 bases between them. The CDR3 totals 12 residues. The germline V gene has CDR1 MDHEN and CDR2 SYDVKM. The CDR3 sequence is CASNGINYEQYF. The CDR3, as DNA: TGTGCCAGCAATGGGATCAACTACGAGCAGTACTTC. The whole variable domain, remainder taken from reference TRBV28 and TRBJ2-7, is DVKVTQSSRYLVKRTGEKVFLECVQDMDHENMFWYRQDPGLGLRLIYFSYDVKMKEKGDIPEGYSVSREKKERFSLILESASTNQTSMYLCASNGINYEQYFGPGTRLTVT.

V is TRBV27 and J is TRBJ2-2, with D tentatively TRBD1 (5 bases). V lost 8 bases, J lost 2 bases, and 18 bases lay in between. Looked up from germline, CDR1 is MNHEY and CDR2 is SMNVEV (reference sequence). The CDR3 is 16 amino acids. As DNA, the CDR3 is TGTGCCAGCGGCCGCCTGGCAGGGCTAAACACCGGGGAGCTGTTTTTT. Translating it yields CASGRLAGLNTGELFF.

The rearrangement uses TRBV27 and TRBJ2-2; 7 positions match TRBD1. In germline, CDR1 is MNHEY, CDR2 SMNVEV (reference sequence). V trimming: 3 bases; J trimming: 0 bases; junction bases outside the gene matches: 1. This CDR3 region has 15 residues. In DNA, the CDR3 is TGTGCCAGCAGTTTGACAGGGACGAACACCGGGGAGCTGTTTTTT. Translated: CASSLTGTNTGELFF.

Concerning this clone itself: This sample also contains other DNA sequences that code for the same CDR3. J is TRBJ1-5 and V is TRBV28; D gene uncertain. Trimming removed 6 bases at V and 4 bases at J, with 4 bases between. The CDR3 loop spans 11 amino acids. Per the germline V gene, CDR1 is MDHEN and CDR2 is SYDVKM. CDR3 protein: CASSPNQPQHF. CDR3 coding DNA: TGTGCCAGCAGCCCTAATCAGCCCCAGCATTTT.

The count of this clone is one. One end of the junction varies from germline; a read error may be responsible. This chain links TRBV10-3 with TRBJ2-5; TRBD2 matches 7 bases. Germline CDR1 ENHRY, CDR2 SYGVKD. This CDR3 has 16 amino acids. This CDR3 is CAITEGSGASQETQYF. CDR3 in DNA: TGTGCCATCACTGAGGGAAGCGGGGCTTCCCAAGAGACCCAGTACTTC.

The CDR3 region is CASPGFPGARAEAFF. As DNA, the CDR3 is TGTGCCAGCCCTGGGTTCCCGGGGGCAAGAGCTGAAGCTTTCTTT. The V call is TRBV2, the J call TRBJ1-1; the D gene is possibly TRBD1 (6 bases). Germline V lookup: CDR1 SNHLY, CDR2 FYNNEI. This CDR3 spans 15 amino acids. V was pared by 8 bases and J by 6 bases, with 22 bases between.

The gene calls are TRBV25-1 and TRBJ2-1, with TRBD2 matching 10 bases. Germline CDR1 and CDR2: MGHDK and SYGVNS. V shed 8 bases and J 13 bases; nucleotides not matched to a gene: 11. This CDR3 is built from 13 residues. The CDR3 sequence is CASALAGDKDQFF. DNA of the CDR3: TGTGCCAGCGCCCTAGCGGGAGATAAGGACCAGTTCTTC.

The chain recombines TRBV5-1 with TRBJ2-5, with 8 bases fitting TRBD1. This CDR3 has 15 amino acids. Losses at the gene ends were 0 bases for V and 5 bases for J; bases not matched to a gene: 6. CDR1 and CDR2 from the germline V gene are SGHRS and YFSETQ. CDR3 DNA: TGCGCCAGCAGCTTGGGTCAGGGGGCCGGGGAGACCCAGTACTTC. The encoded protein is CASSLGQGAGETQYF.

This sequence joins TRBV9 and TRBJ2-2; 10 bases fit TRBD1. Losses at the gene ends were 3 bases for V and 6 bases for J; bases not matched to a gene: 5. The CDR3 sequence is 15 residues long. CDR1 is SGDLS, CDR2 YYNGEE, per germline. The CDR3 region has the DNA TGTGCCAGCAGCGCCGACGGGACAGGGGCCGGGGAGCTGTTTTTT. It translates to CASSADGTGAGELFF.

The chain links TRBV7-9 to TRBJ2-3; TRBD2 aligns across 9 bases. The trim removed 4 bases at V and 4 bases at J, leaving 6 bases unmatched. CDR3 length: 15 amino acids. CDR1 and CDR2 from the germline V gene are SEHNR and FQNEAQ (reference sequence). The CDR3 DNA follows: TGTGCCAGCAGCTCTCAGCGGGAGGCCCCAGATACGCAGTATTTT. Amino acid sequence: CASSSQREAPDTQYF.

The CDR3 nucleotides are TGTGCCAGCAGCGCCGGTTTTACCTCGGAGCAGTTCTTC. It yields the protein CASSAGFTSEQFF. The V and J genes are TRBV7-6 and TRBJ2-1; D is undetermined. This CDR3 is 13 amino acids long. The ends were cut back, 5 bases at V and 10 bases at J, with 15 bases in the middle. Looked up from germline, CDR1 is SGHVS and CDR2 is FNYEAQ.

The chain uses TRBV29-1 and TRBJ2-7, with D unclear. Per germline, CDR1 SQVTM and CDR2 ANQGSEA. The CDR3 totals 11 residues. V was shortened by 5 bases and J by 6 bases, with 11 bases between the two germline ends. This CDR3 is CSVPTDREQYF. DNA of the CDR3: TGCAGCGTTCCGACGGACCGCGAGCAGTACTTC.